The T cell receptor (beta chain) described here comes from a study of blood T cell repertoires in COVID-19. Study summary: Whether acute or convalescent, the COVID-19 samples came from the United States, Italy and Spain. T cells, B-cell-depleted T cells, or PBMCs provided the cDNA or gDNA that served as material.

The V gene's germline CDR1 is SGHDN and CDR2 FVKESK. V was clipped by 1 base and J by 0 bases; unmatched bases: 1. The CDR3 loop spans 15 amino acids. As handled by the study authors: Quantification of nucleated cells was approximated via reference gene primer amplification. Produced via immunoSEQ multiplex PCR; TCRdb's table is partial and in-frame only. V and J calls and clone size are copied from that table; D and trimming were computed from the DNA. The sample comprises fewer than 350,000 clones, 86% of which are singletons, and approximately 9% rests with the top ten. The TCR comes from a man aged 35 to 55 with active or convalescent COVID-19. The sample comprised peripheral blood. The genes are TRBV14 and TRBJ2-7; 9 bases are shared with TRBD2. The CDR3 is CASSQASGNSYEQYF. The CDR3 DNA sequence: TGTGCCAGCAGCCAAGCTAGCGGGAACTCCTACGAGCAGTACTTC.